The present T cell receptor beta chain was sequenced within a study of blood T cell repertoires in COVID-19. On the study more broadly: The study drew acute and convalescent COVID-19 samples from the United States, Italy and Spain. T cells, B-cell-depleted T cells, or PBMCs provided the cDNA or gDNA that served as material.

Per the authors' pipeline: Scientists estimated how many nucleated cells there were by amplifying reference gene primers. Generated by immunoSEQ multiplex PCR, the TCRdb table keeps only in-frame clones and is missing some. The DNA gave D and trimming, while V, J and clone size come from that table. This sample has some 66,000 clones, with 65% to 90% found just once. The receptor's source is a man in his sixties with acute or convalescent COVID-19. Sequenced material: peripheral blood.

CDR3 residues: CASSVEGRGTYNEQFF. CDR3 bases: TGTGCCAGCAGCGTAGAGGGGCGGGGGACGTACAATGAGCAGTTCTTC. This chain joins TRBV9 and TRBJ2-1; 7 bases match TRBD2. The CDR3 sequence is 16 residues long. V lost 0 bases to trimming and J lost 4 bases; unmatched junction nucleotides: 7. Germline assignment: CDR1 SGDLS and CDR2 YYNGEE.